The clone carrying this TCR beta chain was detected ten times or more. This record belongs to a study of patients and donors after allogeneic stem cell transplantation. TCRdb re-analysed the RT-PCR reads in MiXCR, keeping a single row per CDR3 protein. The sample carries over 400,000 distinct CDR3 sequences, 16% recorded once. V lost 7 bases to trimming and J lost 2 bases, with 17 bases between them. Germline assignment: CDR1 SNHLY and CDR2 FYNNEI. There are 16 residues in the CDR3. The genes are TRBV2 and TRBJ2-2; D not resolved. The sequencing input was blood, either unsorted or a sorted T cell fraction (not recorded which). This TCR came from a human donor who was either an allogeneic HSCT recipient or a stem cell or donor lymphocyte infusion donor (not recorded which). It is not recorded whose cells these are; they may come from a transplant donor. The CDR3 is CASTTRRSLNTGELFF. The CDR3 DNA sequence: TGTGCCAGCACCACCAGAAGGTCGCTTAACACCGGGGAGCTGTTTTTT.